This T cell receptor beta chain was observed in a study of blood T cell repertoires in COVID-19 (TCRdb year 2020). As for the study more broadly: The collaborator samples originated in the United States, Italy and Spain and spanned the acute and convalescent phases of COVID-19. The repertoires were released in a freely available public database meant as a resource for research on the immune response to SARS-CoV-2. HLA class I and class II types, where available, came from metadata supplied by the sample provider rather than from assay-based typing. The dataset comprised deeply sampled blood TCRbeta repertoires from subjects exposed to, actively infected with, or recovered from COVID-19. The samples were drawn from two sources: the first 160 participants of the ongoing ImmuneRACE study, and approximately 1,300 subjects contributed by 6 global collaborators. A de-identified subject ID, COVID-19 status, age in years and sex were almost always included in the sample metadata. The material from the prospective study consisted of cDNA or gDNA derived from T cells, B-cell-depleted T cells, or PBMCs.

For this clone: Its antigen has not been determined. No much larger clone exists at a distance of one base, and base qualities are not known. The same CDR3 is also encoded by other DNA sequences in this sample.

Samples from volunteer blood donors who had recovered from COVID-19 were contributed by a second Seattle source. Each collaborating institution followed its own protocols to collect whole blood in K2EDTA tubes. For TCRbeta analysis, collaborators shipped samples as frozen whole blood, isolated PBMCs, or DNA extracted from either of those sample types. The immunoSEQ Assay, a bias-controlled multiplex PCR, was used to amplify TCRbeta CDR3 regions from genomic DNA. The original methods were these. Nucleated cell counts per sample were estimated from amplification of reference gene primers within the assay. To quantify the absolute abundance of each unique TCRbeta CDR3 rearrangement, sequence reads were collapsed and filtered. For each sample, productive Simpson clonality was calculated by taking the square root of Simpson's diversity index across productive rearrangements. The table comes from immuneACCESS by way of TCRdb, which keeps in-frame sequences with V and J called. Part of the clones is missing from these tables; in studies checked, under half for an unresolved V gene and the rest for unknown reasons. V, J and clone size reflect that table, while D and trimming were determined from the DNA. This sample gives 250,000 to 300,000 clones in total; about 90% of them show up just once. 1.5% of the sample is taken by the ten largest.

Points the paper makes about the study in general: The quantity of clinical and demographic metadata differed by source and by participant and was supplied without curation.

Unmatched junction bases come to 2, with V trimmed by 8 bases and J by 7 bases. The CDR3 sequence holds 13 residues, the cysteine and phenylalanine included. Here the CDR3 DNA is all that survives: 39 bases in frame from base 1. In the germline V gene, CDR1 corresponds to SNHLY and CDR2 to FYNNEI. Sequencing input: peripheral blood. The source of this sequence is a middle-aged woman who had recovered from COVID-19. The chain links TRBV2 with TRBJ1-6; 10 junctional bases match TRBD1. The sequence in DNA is TGTGCCAGCGGGGACAGGGGAAATTCACCCCTCCACTTT. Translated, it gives CASGDRGNSPLHF. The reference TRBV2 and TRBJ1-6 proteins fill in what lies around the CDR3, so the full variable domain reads EPEVTQTPSHQVTQMGQEVILRCVPISNHLYFYWYRQILGQKVEFLVSFYNNEISEKSEIFDDQFSVERPDGSNFTLKIRSTKLEDSAMYFCASGDRGNSPLHFGNGTRLTVT.